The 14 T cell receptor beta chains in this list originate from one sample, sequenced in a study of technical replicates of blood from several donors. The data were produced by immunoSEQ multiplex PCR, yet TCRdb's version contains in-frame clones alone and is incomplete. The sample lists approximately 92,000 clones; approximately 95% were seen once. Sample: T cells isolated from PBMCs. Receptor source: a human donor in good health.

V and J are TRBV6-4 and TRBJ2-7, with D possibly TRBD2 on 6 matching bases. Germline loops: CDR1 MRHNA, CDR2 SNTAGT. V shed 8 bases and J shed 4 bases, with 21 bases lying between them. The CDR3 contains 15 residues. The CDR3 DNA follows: TGTGCCAGCTTAGCGGACCTCATCCTTCCTTACGAGCAGTACTTC. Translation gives CASLADLILPYEQYF.

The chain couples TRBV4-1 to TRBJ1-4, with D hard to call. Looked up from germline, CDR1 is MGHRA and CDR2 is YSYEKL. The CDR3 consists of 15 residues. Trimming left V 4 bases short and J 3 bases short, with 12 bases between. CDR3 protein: CASSPSGFANEKLFF. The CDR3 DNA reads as TGCGCCAGCAGCCCCTCCGGGTTCGCTAATGAAAAACTGTTTTTT.

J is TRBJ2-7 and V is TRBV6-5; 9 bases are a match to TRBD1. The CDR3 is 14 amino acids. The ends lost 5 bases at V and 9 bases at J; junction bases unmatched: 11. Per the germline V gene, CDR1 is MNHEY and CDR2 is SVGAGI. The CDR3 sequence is CASSRTGTGIVQYF. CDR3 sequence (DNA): TGTGCCAGCAGTCGCACAGGGACAGGGATTGTGCAGTACTTC.

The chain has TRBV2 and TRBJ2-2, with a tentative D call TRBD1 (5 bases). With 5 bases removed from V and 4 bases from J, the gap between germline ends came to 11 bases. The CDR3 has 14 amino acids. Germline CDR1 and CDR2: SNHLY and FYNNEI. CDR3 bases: TGTGCCAGCAGTATAAAGGGGTCCACCGGGGAGCTGTTTTTT. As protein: CASSIKGSTGELFF.

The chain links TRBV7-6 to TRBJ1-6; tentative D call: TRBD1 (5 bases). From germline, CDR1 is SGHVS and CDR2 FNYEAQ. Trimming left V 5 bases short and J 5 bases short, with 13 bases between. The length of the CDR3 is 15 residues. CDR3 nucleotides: TGTGCCAGCAGCCAAGTAACAGGCAATAATTCACCCCTCCACTTT. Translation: CASSQVTGNNSPLHF.

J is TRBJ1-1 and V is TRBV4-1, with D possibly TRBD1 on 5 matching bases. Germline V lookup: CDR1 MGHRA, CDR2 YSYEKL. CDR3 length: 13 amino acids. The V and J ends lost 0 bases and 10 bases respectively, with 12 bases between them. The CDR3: CASSQDRAGRAFF. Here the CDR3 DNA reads TGCGCCAGCAGCCAAGATCGGGCAGGGCGAGCTTTCTTT.

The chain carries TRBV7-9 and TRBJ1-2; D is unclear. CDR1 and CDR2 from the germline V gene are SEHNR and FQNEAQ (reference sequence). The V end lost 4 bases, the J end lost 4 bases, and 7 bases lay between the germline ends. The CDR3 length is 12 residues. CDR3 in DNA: TGTGCCAGCAGCTCGACATCCTATGGCTACACCTTC. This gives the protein CASSSTSYGYTF.

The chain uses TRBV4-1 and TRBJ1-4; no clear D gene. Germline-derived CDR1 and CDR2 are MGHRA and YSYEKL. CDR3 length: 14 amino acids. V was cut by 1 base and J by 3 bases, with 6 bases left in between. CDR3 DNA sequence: TGCGCCAGCAGCCAAGCCCGGGCTAATGAAAAACTGTTTTTT. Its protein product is CASSQARANEKLFF.

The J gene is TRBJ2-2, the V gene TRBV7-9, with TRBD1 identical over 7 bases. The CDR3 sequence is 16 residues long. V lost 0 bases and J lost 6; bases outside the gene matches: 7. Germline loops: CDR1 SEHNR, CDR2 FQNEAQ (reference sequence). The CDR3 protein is CASSLAQGPRSGELFF. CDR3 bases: TGTGCCAGCAGCTTAGCACAGGGGCCAAGGTCCGGGGAGCTGTTTTTT.

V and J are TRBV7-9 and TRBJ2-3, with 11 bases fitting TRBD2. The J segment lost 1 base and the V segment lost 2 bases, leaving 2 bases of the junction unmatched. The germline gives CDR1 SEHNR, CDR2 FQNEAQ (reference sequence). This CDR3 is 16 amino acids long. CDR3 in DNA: TGTGCCAGCAGCTTATCGGGACTAGCGGGCACAGATACGCAGTATTTT. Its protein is CASSLSGLAGTDTQYF.

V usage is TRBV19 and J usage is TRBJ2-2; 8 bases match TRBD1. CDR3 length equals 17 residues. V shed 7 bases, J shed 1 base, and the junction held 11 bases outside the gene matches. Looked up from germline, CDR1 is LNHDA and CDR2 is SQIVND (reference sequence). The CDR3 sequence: CASTLLPDRVNTGELFF. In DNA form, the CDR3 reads TGTGCCAGTACCCTACTCCCGGACAGGGTGAACACCGGGGAGCTGTTTTTT.

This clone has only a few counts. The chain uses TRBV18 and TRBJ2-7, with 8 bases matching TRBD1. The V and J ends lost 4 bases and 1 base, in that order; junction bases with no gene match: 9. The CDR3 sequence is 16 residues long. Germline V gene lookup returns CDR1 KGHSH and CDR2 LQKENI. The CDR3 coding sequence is TGTGCCAGCTCACACCCGGACAGGGCAGGATCCTACGAGCAGTACTTC. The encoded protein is CASSHPDRAGSYEQYF.

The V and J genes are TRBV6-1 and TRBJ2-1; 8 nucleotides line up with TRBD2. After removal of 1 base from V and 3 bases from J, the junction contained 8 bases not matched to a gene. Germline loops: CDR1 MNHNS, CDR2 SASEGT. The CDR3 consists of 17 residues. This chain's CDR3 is CASSEVTSGIIYNEQFF. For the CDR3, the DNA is TGTGCCAGCAGTGAAGTAACTAGCGGTATTATCTACAATGAGCAGTTCTTC.

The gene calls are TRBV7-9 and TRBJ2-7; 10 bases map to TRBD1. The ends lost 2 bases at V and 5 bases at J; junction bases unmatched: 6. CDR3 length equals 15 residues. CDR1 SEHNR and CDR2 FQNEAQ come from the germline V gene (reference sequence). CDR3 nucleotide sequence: TGTGCCAGCAGCTTATCCGGGACAGGGGTACACGAGCAGTACTTC. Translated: CASSLSGTGVHEQYF.